This TCR beta chain emerged from a study of CXCR3-negative and CXCR3-positive naive CD8 T cells. Turning to the study itself: The total count of TRB reads reached 130 million to 150 million, and each library contributed about 1.5 +/- 0.3 million. Study outcomes and limitations: Naive CXCR3-positive cells had TRB CDR3s more hydrophobic than those of CXCR3-negative naive cells.

Cells that were CD45RO-CCR7+CD27+CD95- constituted naive CD8+ T cells. Each TRB cDNA library was prepared by 5' RACE (with UMI labels). After re-calling the 5' RACE reads, TCRdb lists one entry per CDR3 protein, DNA absent. Here the sample table reports 80,000 to 100,000 distinct CDR3 sequences. CDR1 MDHEN and CDR2 SYDVKM come from the germline V gene. CDR3 size: 14 residues. To note about this clonotype: The antigen remains unidentified.

V is TRBV28 and J is TRBJ2-7; TCRdb calls TRBD1, which cannot be checked without DNA. The sequence was obtained from a human donor in good health. Some clones in this sample may be carry-over from other donors' samples. The sequencing input was naive CXCR3+ CD8+ T cells from blood. Subset described: CD45RO-CCR7+CD27+CD95- naive CD8+ T cells expressing CXCR3 (TNR3+). This CDR3 is CASRRRDRYYEQYF.